The 29 T cell receptor beta chains below were found in one sample sequenced in a study of CD8 T cells in Susac syndrome. An input of 0.5 to 1 ug of RNA was subjected to reverse transcription using random hexamers. TCRdb independently ran MiXCR on the immunoSEQ multiplex PCR reads; one entry per CDR3 protein. The sample holds 150,000 to 200,000 distinct CDR3 sequences, 95% seen once. Sequencing was done on a sample of CD8+ T cells from PBMCs. The receptors stem from a human donor with Susac syndrome.

This chain links TRBV7-2 with TRBJ2-5; unclear D gene. V was cut by 1 base and J by 5 bases, with 11 bases left in between. CDR1 is SGHTA and CDR2 is FQGNSA in the germline V gene. This CDR3 region has 14 residues. The chain's CDR3 is CASSLGSPRETQYF. Here the CDR3 DNA reads TGTGCCAGCAGCTTAGGTTCGCCTCGGGAGACCCAGTACTTC.

J is TRBJ1-5 and V is TRBV11-1; D call uncertain. Trimming took off 5 bases at V and 6 bases at J, with 11 bases between the two ends. Per germline, CDR1 SGHAT and CDR2 FQDESV (reference sequence). The CDR3 is 13 residues long. CDR3 amino acids: CASSEGRSQPQHF. The DNA of the CDR3 is TGTGCCAGCAGCGAAGGTCGTAGTCAGCCCCAGCATTTT.

The V call is TRBV9, the J call TRBJ2-3; tentatively, D is TRBD2 (6 bases). The V gene lost 2 bases and the J gene lost 1 base, with 11 bases spanning the gap. The germline V gene encodes CDR1 SGDLS and CDR2 YYNGEE. This CDR3 has 15 amino acids. CDR3 sequence reads: CASSVASSGTDTQYF. The CDR3 DNA reads as TGTGCCAGCAGCGTCGCGTCTAGCGGCACAGATACGCAGTATTTT.

This clonotype has only a few counts. The chain combines TRBV27 with TRBJ1-5, with 7 bases identical to TRBD1. Germline CDR1 is MNHEY and CDR2 is SMNVEV (reference sequence). CDR3 length equals 14 residues. Trimming took 4 bases from V and 2 from J; bases not matched to a gene: 2. The CDR3 bases are TGTGCCAGCAGTTCTACAGGGGGCAATCAGCCCCAGCATTTT. Translation: CASSSTGGNQPQHF.

The chain combines TRBV4-1 with TRBJ2-7; 7 bases agree with TRBD2. The germline V gene has CDR1 MGHRA and CDR2 YSYEKL. With V trimmed by 4 bases and J by 4 bases, 10 bases remained unmatched. The CDR3 runs to 15 residues. CDR3 residues: CASSPTPGGIYEQYF. The CDR3 coding sequence is TGCGCCAGCAGCCCTACGCCGGGAGGCATATACGAGCAGTACTTC.

This clonotype is a singleton in its sample. The chain uses TRBV12-3 or TRBV12-4 and TRBJ1-2, with 9 positions matching TRBD1. V was pared by 7 bases and J by 8 bases, with 8 bases of the junction left unmatched. This CDR3 comprises 13 residues. The CDR3 nucleotides are TGTGCCAGCACCTACGGACAGGGGAACGGCTACACCTTC. Encoded protein: CASTYGQGNGYTF.

This chain uses TRBV21-1 with TRBJ1-5. TRBV21-1 is classified as a pseudogene. This CDR3 spans 16 amino acids. CDR3 loop: CASSSSSLYSNQPQHF. DNA of the CDR3: TGTGCCAGCAGCTCGTCGAGTTTATATAGCAATCAGCCCCAGCATTTT.

The chain links TRBV24-1 to TRBJ2-1, with 8 bases aligning to TRBD1. The V and J ends lost 6 bases and 4 bases, in that order; junction bases with no gene match: 4. Germline values: CDR1 KGHDR, CDR2 SFDVKD. The length of the CDR3 is 14 residues. In DNA form, the CDR3 reads TGTGCCACCAGTATTGGACAGGGATACAATGAGCAGTTCTTC. It codes for CATSIGQGYNEQFF.

The V gene is TRBV7-9, the J gene TRBJ2-3, with no clear D. V gave up 8 bases and J gave up 5 bases, with 17 bases separating them. Germline CDR1 is SEHNR and CDR2 is FQNEAQ (reference sequence). The CDR3 covers 14 residues. This CDR3 is CASEMVSIVDTQYF. DNA for the CDR3: TGTGCCAGCGAGATGGTTTCGATTGTAGATACGCAGTATTTT.

The chain links TRBV9 to TRBJ1-2; perhaps TRBD1 as D (5 bases). The CDR3 is 13 residues long. V gave up 1 base and J gave up 6 bases, with 10 bases separating them. The germline V gene encodes CDR1 SGDLS and CDR2 YYNGEE. DNA of the CDR3: TGTGCCAGCAGCGTATCGGAAGGGGATGGCTACACCTTC. Translated, it gives CASSVSEGDGYTF. Full variable domain (outside the CDR3, taken from reference TRBV9 and TRBJ1-2): DSGVTQTPKHLITATGQRVTLRCSPRSGDLSVYWYQQSLDQGLQFLIQYYNGEERAKGNILERFSAQQFPDLHSELNLSSLELGDSALYFCASSVSEGDGYTFGSGTRLTVV.

V gene TRBV9 combines with J gene TRBJ1-1; a possible D gene is TRBD1 (5 bases). The CDR3 loop spans 13 amino acids. V was shortened by 1 base and J by 4 bases, with 8 bases between the two germline ends. The germline gives CDR1 SGDLS, CDR2 YYNGEE. In DNA, the CDR3 is TGTGCCAGCAGCGTAATCGGGGGCACTGAAGCTTTCTTT. Its translation is CASSVIGGTEAFF.

The CDR3 here is CASSIRNSGNTIYF. DNA of the CDR3: TGTGCCAGCAGTATACGAAACTCTGGAAACACCATATATTTT. The genes are TRBV28 and TRBJ1-3; D unresolved. This CDR3 comprises 14 residues. The V end was cut by 5 bases, the J end by 0 bases, with 8 bases between. Germline CDR1 MDHEN, CDR2 SYDVKM.

CDR3 coding DNA: TGTGCCAGCAGCTCCGGGAGCAGCTACACCGGGGAGCTGTTTTTT. Its protein product is CASSSGSSYTGELFF. The chain has TRBV7-9 and TRBJ2-2; perhaps TRBD2 as D (6 bases). Germline CDR1 SEHNR, CDR2 FQNEAQ (reference sequence). Trimming left V 4 bases short and J 3 bases short, with 12 bases between. CDR3 length: 15 residues.

This clonotype came up once. The rearrangement uses TRBV4-1 and TRBJ2-1; D unclear. V lost 2 bases to trimming and J lost 0 bases, with 17 bases between them. Germline lookup yields CDR1 MGHRA and CDR2 YSYEKL. This CDR3 region has 18 residues. The CDR3 protein is CASSQLSYRVSSYNEQFF. In DNA form, the CDR3 reads TGCGCCAGCAGCCAACTTTCTTACCGGGTAAGCTCCTACAATGAGCAGTTCTTC.

A few counts support this clonotype. The chain joins TRBV3-1 to TRBJ1-1, with unresolved D. The CDR3 covers 12 residues. Per germline, CDR1 LGHDT and CDR2 YNNKEL (reference sequence). With 6 bases removed from V and 0 bases from J, the gap between germline ends came to 5 bases. Here the CDR3 reads CASSQVNTEAFF. As DNA, the CDR3 is TGTGCCAGCAGTCAGGTGAACACTGAAGCTTTCTTT.

There are a few counts of this clonotype. V and J are TRBV18 and TRBJ1-2; possible D gene TRBD1, 5 bases. Germline CDR1 KGHSH, CDR2 LQKENI. The CDR3 loop spans 13 amino acids. The V end lost 3 bases, the J end lost 5 bases, and 10 bases lay between the germline ends. CDR3 DNA sequence: TGTGCCAGCTCACCCGGGACGTCTTATGGCTACACCTTC. It codes for CASSPGTSYGYTF.

The gene calls are TRBV29-1 and TRBJ2-7; no clear D. The CDR3 length is 12 residues. Germline values: CDR1 SQVTM, CDR2 ANQGSEA. The V end lost 5 bases, the J end lost 1 base, and 9 bases lay between the germline ends. CDR3 sequence: CSVRGRSYEQYF. The CDR3, as DNA: TGCAGCGTTCGTGGTAGGTCCTACGAGCAGTACTTC.

The chain joins TRBV9 to TRBJ2-5; 8 nucleotides match TRBD2. The CDR3 sequence is 15 residues long. V lost 2 bases, J lost 5 bases, and 8 bases stayed unmatched. Per germline, CDR1 SGDLS and CDR2 YYNGEE. This CDR3 reads CASSVSSGSGETQYF. In DNA, the CDR3 is TGTGCCAGCAGCGTTTCAAGCGGGAGCGGTGAGACCCAGTACTTC.

The chain employs TRBV28 and TRBJ1-2, with D possibly being TRBD1 (5 bases). V lost 7 bases and J 8 bases, leaving 20 bases between the germline ends. The CDR3 runs to 14 residues. CDR1 is MDHEN, CDR2 SYDVKM, per germline. The CDR3: CASKSGDLLRGYTF. The CDR3, as DNA: TGTGCCAGCAAGTCGGGGGATTTGTTGAGGGGCTACACCTTC.

The chain combines TRBV4-1 with TRBJ2-3, with 7 bases fitting TRBD1. The V gene end was trimmed by 6 bases and the J gene end by 2 bases; junction bases not matched to a gene: 11. Germline V CDR1 and CDR2: MGHRA, YSYEKL. The CDR3 extends over 16 amino acids. The DNA for the CDR3 is TGCGCCAGCAGGCCACAAGGGGGCACATACACAGATACGCAGTATTTT. Protein: CASRPQGGTYTDTQYF.

J is TRBJ2-3 and V is TRBV5-8, with D maybe TRBD2 (6 bases). This CDR3 comprises 16 residues. V was clipped by 3 bases and J by 1 base, with 15 bases between them. Germline V CDR1 and CDR2: SGHTS, YDEGEE. The CDR3 sequence is CASSSPWGLGTDTQYF. The DNA of the CDR3 is TGTGCCAGCAGCTCCCCCTGGGGACTTGGCACAGATACGCAGTATTTT.

V and J are TRBV7-2 and TRBJ1-2, with TRBD1 matching over 8 bases. Losses at the gene ends were 10 bases for V and 6 bases for J; bases not matched to a gene: 19. Germline loops: CDR1 SGHTA, CDR2 FQGNSA. The CDR3 loop spans 16 amino acids. The CDR3 here is CANLAGDRIFGDGYTF. CDR3 in DNA: TGTGCCAACCTAGCCGGGGACAGGATTTTTGGGGATGGCTACACCTTC.

The chain couples TRBV4-1 to TRBJ2-1; D gene uncertain. Germline V lookup: CDR1 MGHRA, CDR2 YSYEKL. This CDR3 spans 14 amino acids. Trimming removed 0 bases from V and 2 bases from J, with 5 bases in between. This CDR3 is CASSQEKAYNEQFF. CDR3 bases: TGCGCCAGCAGCCAAGAAAAAGCCTACAATGAGCAGTTCTTC.

J is TRBJ2-1 and V is TRBV5-6, with 8 bases that match TRBD1. Per germline, CDR1 SGHDT and CDR2 YYEEEE. The CDR3 is 15 amino acids. The junction had 4 bases not matched to a gene; V was cut back by 0 bases and J by 5 bases. This CDR3 is CASSLVRGHDNEQFF. CDR3 nucleotides: TGTGCCAGCAGCTTGGTCAGGGGGCATGACAATGAGCAGTTCTTC.

This clonotype was counted only a few times. DNA of the CDR3: TGTGCCAGCAGTTACTCTTACTCCTCGAATGAGCAGTTCTTC. Residues: CASSYSYSSNEQFF. The chain joins TRBV6-5 to TRBJ2-1; D ambiguous. Germline V gives CDR1 MNHEY, CDR2 SVGAGI. Trimming removed 0 bases at V and 7 bases at J, with 10 bases between. The length of the CDR3 is 14 residues.

The chain joins TRBV4-2 to TRBJ2-3; TRBD2 agrees at 9 bases. The CDR3 is 16 amino acids. CDR1 and CDR2 from the germline V gene are LGHNA and YNFKEQ. V gave up 0 bases and J gave up 10 bases; unmatched junction bases: 11. The CDR3 sequence is CASSQEASGVPHSQYF. The CDR3 DNA is TGTGCCAGCAGCCAAGAAGCTAGCGGGGTGCCCCATTCGCAGTATTTT.

This chain links TRBV7-2 with TRBJ2-7; D may be TRBD2 (6 bases). The V gene's germline CDR1 is SGHTA and CDR2 FQGNSA. CDR3 size: 15 residues. V shed 3 bases and J shed 2 bases, with 14 bases lying between them. The chain's CDR3 is CASSFVGGIPYEQYF. In DNA form, the CDR3 reads TGTGCCAGCAGCTTCGTTGGAGGGATCCCCTACGAGCAGTACTTC.

The CDR3 nucleotides read TGTGCCAGCAGCCCGTGGGCAAGCACAGATACGCAGTATTTT. Protein sequence: CASSPWASTDTQYF. V usage is TRBV7-3 and J usage is TRBJ2-3; no reliable D call. The germline CDR1 and CDR2 sequences are SGHTA and FQGTGA. The CDR3 is 14 residues long. Trimming cost V 5 bases and J 0 bases, with 9 bases left between them.

The chain has TRBV6-5 and TRBJ2-5; possible D gene TRBD1, 6 bases. Looked up from germline, CDR1 is MNHEY and CDR2 is SVGAGI. This CDR3 spans 15 amino acids. Trimming left V 0 bases short and J 5 bases short, with 13 bases between. The CDR3 spells CASSYSTGFTETQYF. The CDR3 DNA sequence: TGTGCCAGCAGTTACTCGACAGGTTTTACGGAGACCCAGTACTTC.